Listed here is a single T cell receptor (beta chain). These data are taken from a study of blood T cell repertoires in COVID-19. Germline loops: CDR1 SNHLY, CDR2 FYNNEI. Trimming at V came to 6 bases and at J to 6 bases, leaving 2 bases not matched to a gene. This CDR3 region has 12 residues. Libraries were prepared by immunoSEQ multiplex PCR; TCRdb keeps only in-frame clonotypes and omits some of them. The table lists roughly 280,000 clones, around 86% of them singletons. This chain joins TRBV2 and TRBJ1-3; 7 nucleotides align to TRBD1. Input material: peripheral blood. The sequence derives from a man between 45 and 60 years old with acute or convalescent COVID-19. Here the CDR3 reads CASSDRVNTIYF. CDR3 bases: TGTGCCAGCAGCGACAGGGTAAACACCATATATTTT.